Listed below are T cell receptor beta chains from one sample, sequenced in a study of neurological immune-mediated disorders. Each CDR3 protein is one row after TCRdb ran MiXCR on the 5' RACE reads. Of some 42,000 distinct CDR3 sequences listed, around a tenth are singletons. The specimen sequenced was CD4+ T cells from blood. The receptors come from a woman aged 25 to 45 with HTLV-1-associated myelopathy (HAM/TSP). Both conserved end residues are part of each CDR3. The order of the fields is CDR3 protein, CDR3 DNA, J gene, clone size, CDR3 length, D gene, V gene. D genes are given only for firm matches. Each size is once, few, many or a size class.

CDR3aa: CASSASSGGGNEQYF; CDR3nt: TGTGCCAGCAGCGCGTCTAGCGGGGGGGGTAACGAGCAGTACTTC; j_gene: TRBJ2-7; abundance: many; len: 15; d_gene: TRBD2; v_gene: TRBV9
CDR3aa: CASNSGVTYEQYF; CDR3nt: TGTGCCAGCAACAGCGGGGTAACCTACGAGCAGTACTTC; j_gene: TRBJ2-7; abundance: many; len: 13; d_gene: TRBD2; v_gene: TRBV12-3/TRBV12-4
CDR3aa: CASSEQTGALLLNTEAFF; CDR3nt: TGTGCCAGCAGTGAACAAACAGGGGCGTTATTGCTAAACACTGAAGCTTTCTTT; j_gene: TRBJ1-1; abundance: many; len: 18; d_gene: TRBD1; v_gene: TRBV2
CDR3aa: CASSQGQNTEAFF; CDR3nt: TGCGCCAGCAGCCAGGGGCAGAACACTGAAGCTTTCTTT; j_gene: TRBJ1-1; abundance: many; len: 13; d_gene: NA; v_gene: TRBV5-1
CDR3aa: CASSRLGGGAGELFF; CDR3nt: TGTGCCAGCAGCCGCCTTGGCGGGGGGGCCGGGGAGCTGTTTTTT; j_gene: TRBJ2-2; abundance: many; len: 15; d_gene: TRBD2; v_gene: TRBV3-1
CDR3aa: CASSSGAGLNTEAFF; CDR3nt: TGCGCCAGCAGCTCTGGCGCAGGGTTGAACACTGAAGCTTTCTTT; j_gene: TRBJ1-1; abundance: many; len: 15; d_gene: NA; v_gene: TRBV5-1
CDR3aa: CASTPGSSTDTQYF; CDR3nt: TGTGCCAGCACCCCCGGGAGTAGCACAGATACGCAGTATTTT; j_gene: TRBJ2-3; abundance: many; len: 14; d_gene: NA; v_gene: TRBV2
CDR3aa: CASSQGGGGPAHEQYF; CDR3nt: TGTGCCAGCAGCCAAGGAGGCGGGGGTCCAGCCCACGAGCAGTACTTC; j_gene: TRBJ2-7; abundance: many; len: 16; d_gene: TRBD2; v_gene: TRBV14
CDR3aa: CASSYRQGAVSNQPQHF; CDR3nt: TGTGCCAGCAGTTATCGACAGGGGGCGGTTAGCAATCAGCCCCAGCATTTT; j_gene: TRBJ1-5; abundance: many; len: 17; d_gene: TRBD1; v_gene: TRBV12-3/TRBV12-4
CDR3aa: CASTHTDRDEKLFF; CDR3nt: TGTGCCAGCACCCATACGGACAGGGACGAAAAACTGTTTTTT; j_gene: TRBJ1-4; abundance: many; len: 14; d_gene: TRBD1; v_gene: TRBV3-1
CDR3aa: CASSLGDYNEQFF; CDR3nt: TGCGCCAGCAGCTTGGGAGATTACAATGAGCAGTTCTTC; j_gene: TRBJ2-1; abundance: many; len: 13; d_gene: NA; v_gene: TRBV5-1
CDR3aa: CASSWGQGGAEAFF; CDR3nt: TGCGCCAGCAGCTGGGGACAGGGCGGAGCTGAAGCTTTCTTT; j_gene: TRBJ1-1; abundance: many; len: 14; d_gene: TRBD1; v_gene: TRBV5-1
CDR3aa: CSARAPGLAGGVSEQFF; CDR3nt: TGCAGTGCTAGAGCTCCGGGACTAGCGGGGGGCGTATCTGAGCAGTTCTTC; j_gene: TRBJ2-1; abundance: many; len: 17; d_gene: TRBD2; v_gene: TRBV20-1
CDR3aa: CASSPDRPNEKLFF; CDR3nt: TGCGCCAGCAGTCCGGACAGACCTAATGAAAAACTGTTTTTT; j_gene: TRBJ1-4; abundance: many; len: 14; d_gene: NA; v_gene: TRBV5-1
CDR3aa: CASSQGDSYNEQFF; CDR3nt: TGCGCCAGCAGCCAAGGGGACTCCTACAATGAGCAGTTCTTC; j_gene: TRBJ2-1; abundance: many; len: 14; d_gene: NA; v_gene: TRBV5-1
CDR3aa: CASSLSSGGDNNEQFF; CDR3nt: TGTGCCAGCAGCTTATCTAGCGGGGGAGATAACAATGAGCAGTTCTTC; j_gene: TRBJ2-1; abundance: many; len: 16; d_gene: TRBD2; v_gene: TRBV7-2
CDR3aa: CAWSRTRAGYTF; CDR3nt: TGTGCCTGGAGTAGGACGAGGGCTGGCTACACCTTC; j_gene: TRBJ1-2; abundance: many; len: 12; d_gene: NA; v_gene: TRBV30
CDR3aa: CASSPTAQTQETQYF; CDR3nt: TGTGCCAGCAGTCCAACCGCCCAGACCCAAGAGACCCAGTACTTC; j_gene: TRBJ2-5; abundance: many; len: 15; d_gene: NA; v_gene: TRBV25-1
CDR3aa: CASSPITGGGYEQYF; CDR3nt: TGTGCCAGCTCACCAATTACCGGCGGGGGGTACGAGCAGTACTTC; j_gene: TRBJ2-7; abundance: many; len: 15; d_gene: TRBD2; v_gene: TRBV18
CDR3aa: CASSLRGQGMNTEAFF; CDR3nt: TGTGCCAGCAGCTTACGCGGGCAGGGAATGAACACTGAAGCTTTCTTT; j_gene: TRBJ1-1; abundance: many; len: 16; d_gene: NA; v_gene: TRBV7-9